Presented here are 7 T cell receptor beta chains from one specimen sequenced in a study of T cells in Graves' hyperthyroidism and ophthalmopathy. Amplified TCR beta CDR3 regions came from RNA transcripts. When the TCR CDR3 underwent first-round RT-PCR, the HTBI primer set was used. TCRdb redid the calling of the multiplex PCR reads with MiXCR, one entry per CDR3 protein. The sample includes a few hundred thousand distinct CDR3 sequences, roughly 15% of them seen just once. The specimen was blood. These receptors came from a woman in her twenties or thirties with Graves' ophthalmopathy.

The J gene is TRBJ2-1, the V gene TRBV9; 11 bases agree with TRBD2. The V gene's germline CDR1 is SGDLS and CDR2 YYNGEE. This CDR3 comprises 16 residues. Germline trimming cut 0 bases from V and 11 bases from J; bases unmatched to any gene: 10. Here the CDR3 DNA reads TGTGCCAGCAGCGTAGCTAGGGTAGCGGGAGGGCCGAAGCAGTTCTTC. This sequence encodes CASSVARVAGGPKQFF.

This clonotype came up a few times. The chain recombines TRBV6-5 with TRBJ2-7; D is uncertain. Deletions cut 5 bases from V and 0 bases from J, with 17 bases between. This CDR3 has 16 residues. Per the germline V gene, CDR1 is MNHEY and CDR2 is SVGAGI. DNA of the CDR3: TGTGCCAGCAGTCCCTCGGGTAGATCGAGCTCCTACGAGCAGTACTTC. Translating it yields CASSPSGRSSSYEQYF.

This clonotype was seen ten or more times. Since the CDR3 does not end with the conserved phenylalanine or tryptophan, this likely comes from a read error. This chain links TRBV18 with TRBJ1-1; D not resolved. The CDR3 runs to 15 residues. Germline V gene data show CDR1 as KGHSH and CDR2 as LQKENI. V dropped 3 bases and J dropped 1 base, with 12 bases sitting between them. The CDR3 sequence: CASSPKQGSNTEAFL. In DNA, the CDR3 is TGTGCCAGCTCACCGAAGCAAGGTTCGAACACTGAAGCTTTCCTT.

This clonotype was found many times. The gene calls are TRBV20-1 and TRBJ2-7, with 12 nucleotides matching TRBD2. CDR3 length: 14 amino acids. Trimming cost V 3 bases and J 3 bases; bases outside gene matches: 3. From germline, CDR1 is DFQATT and CDR2 SNEGSKA (reference sequence). The CDR3 loop reads CSARGLAGSYEQYF. CDR3 sequence (DNA): TGCAGTGCTAGGGGACTAGCGGGTAGCTACGAGCAGTACTTC.

This clonotype was detected many times. The gene calls are TRBV11-2 and TRBJ2-1, with 10 bases lining up with TRBD2. This CDR3 has 18 amino acids. From germline, CDR1 is SGHAT and CDR2 FQNNGV. With V trimmed by 4 bases and J by 3 bases, 12 bases remained unmatched. The CDR3 protein is CASSSQIIAGGGYNEQFF. The CDR3 nucleotides read TGTGCCAGCAGCTCCCAAATAATAGCGGGAGGCGGCTACAATGAGCAGTTCTTC.

There are many counts of this clonotype. The rearrangement joins TRBV13 to TRBJ2-3, with 15 bases fitting TRBD2. The V gene's germline CDR1 is PRHDT and CDR2 FYEKMQ (reference sequence). The CDR3 sequence is 18 residues long. With 5 bases clipped from V and 4 bases from J, the junction kept 10 bases outside the gene matches. The CDR3 reads CASSLRTSGRAWADTQYF. The DNA for the CDR3 is TGTGCCAGCAGCCTGCGGACTAGCGGGAGGGCTTGGGCAGATACGCAGTATTTT.

This clonotype was found a few times. The chain has TRBV6-2 or TRBV6-3 and TRBJ2-2; D is unclear. The CDR3 covers 16 residues. V was trimmed by 6 bases and J by 2 bases, leaving 16 bases between them. Germline V gene data show CDR1 as MNHEY and CDR2 as SVGEGT. The CDR3 spells CASSLNRRINTGELFF. Here the CDR3 DNA reads TGTGCCAGCAGCCTAAACCGACGGATAAACACCGGGGAGCTGTTTTTT.